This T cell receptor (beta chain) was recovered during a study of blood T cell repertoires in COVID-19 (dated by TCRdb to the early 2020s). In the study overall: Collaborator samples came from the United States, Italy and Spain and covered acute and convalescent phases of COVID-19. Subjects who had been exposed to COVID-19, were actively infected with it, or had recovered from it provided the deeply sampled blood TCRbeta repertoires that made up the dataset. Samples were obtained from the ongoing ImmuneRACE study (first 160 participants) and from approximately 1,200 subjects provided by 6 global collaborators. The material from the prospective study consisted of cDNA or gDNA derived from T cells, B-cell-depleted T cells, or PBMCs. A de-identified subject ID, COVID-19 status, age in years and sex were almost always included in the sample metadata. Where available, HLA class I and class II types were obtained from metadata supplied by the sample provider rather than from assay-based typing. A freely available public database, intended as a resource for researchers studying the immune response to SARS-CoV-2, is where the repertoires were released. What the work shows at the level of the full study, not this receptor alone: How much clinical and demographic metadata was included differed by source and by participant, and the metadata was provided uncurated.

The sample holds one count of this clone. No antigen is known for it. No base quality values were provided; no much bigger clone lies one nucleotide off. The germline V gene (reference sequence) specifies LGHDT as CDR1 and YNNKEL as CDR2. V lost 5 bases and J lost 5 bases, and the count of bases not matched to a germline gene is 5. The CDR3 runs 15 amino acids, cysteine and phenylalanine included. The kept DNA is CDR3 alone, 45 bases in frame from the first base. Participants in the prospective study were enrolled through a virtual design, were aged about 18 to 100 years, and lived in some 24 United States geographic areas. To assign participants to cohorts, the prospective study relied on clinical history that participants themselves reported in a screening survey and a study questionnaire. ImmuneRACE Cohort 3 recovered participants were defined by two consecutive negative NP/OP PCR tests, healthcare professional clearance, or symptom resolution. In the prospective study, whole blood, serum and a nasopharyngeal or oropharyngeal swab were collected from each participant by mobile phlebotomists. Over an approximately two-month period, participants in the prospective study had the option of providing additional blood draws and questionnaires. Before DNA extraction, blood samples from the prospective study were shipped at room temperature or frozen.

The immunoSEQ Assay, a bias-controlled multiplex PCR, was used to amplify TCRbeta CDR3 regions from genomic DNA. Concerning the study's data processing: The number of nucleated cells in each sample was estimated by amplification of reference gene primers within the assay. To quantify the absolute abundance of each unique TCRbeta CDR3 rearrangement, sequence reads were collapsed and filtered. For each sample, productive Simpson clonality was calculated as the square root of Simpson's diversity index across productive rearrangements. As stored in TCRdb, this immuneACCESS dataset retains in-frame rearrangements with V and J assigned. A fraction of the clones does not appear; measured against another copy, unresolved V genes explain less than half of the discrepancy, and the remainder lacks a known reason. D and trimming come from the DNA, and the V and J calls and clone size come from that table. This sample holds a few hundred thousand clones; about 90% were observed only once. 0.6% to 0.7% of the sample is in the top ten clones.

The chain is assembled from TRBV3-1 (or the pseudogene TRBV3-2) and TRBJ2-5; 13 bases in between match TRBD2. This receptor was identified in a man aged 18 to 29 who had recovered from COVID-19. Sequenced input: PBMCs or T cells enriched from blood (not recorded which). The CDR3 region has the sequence CASSLLAGGQETQYF. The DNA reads TGTGCCAGCAGCTTACTAGCGGGGGGGCAGGAGACCCAGTACTTC.